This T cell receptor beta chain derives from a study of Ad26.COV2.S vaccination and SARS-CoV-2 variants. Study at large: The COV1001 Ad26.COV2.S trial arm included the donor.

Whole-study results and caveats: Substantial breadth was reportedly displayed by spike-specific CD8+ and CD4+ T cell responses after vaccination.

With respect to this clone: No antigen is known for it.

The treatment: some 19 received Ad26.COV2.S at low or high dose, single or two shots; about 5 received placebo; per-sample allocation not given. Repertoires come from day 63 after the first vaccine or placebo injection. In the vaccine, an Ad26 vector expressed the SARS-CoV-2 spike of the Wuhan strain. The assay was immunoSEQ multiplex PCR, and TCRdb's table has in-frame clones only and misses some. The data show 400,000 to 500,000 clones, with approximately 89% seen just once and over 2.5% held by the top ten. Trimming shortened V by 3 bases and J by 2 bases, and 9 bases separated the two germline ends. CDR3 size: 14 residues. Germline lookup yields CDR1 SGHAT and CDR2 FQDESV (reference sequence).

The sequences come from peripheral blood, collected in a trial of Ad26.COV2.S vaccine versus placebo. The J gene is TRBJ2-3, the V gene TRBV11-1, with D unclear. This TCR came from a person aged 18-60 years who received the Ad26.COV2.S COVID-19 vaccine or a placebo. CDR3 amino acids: CASSFGFDTDTQYF. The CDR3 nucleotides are TGTGCCAGCAGCTTTGGCTTCGACACAGATACGCAGTATTTT. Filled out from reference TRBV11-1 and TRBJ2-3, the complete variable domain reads EAEVAQSPRYKITEKSQAVAFWCDPISGHATLYWYRQILGQGPELLVQFQDESVVDDSQLPKDRFSAERLKGVDSTLKIQPAELGDSAMYLCASSFGFDTDTQYFGPGTRLTVL.